The entry that follows covers one TCR beta chain sequence. This clonotype was seen only a few times. The clone's antigen remains unknown. No base quality information exists; no much larger clone differs at one position. This entry is derived from a study of patients and donors after allogeneic stem cell transplantation (dated by TCRdb to 2020 to 2021). V is shortened by 0 bases, J by 4 bases, and the region joining them spans 10 bases. Looking up the germline V gene yields CDR1 LGHNA and CDR2 YNFKEQ. The CDR3 sequence holds 15 residues, the cysteine and phenylalanine included. Of all the DNA, just the CDR3 is kept, 45 bases in frame from base 1. The library was built by means of RT-PCR. The sample was run on a NextSeq 550. TCRdb's own reprocessing of the public reads used fastp at Q25 and MiXCR and kept productive beta chains. Each CDR3 protein gets just one entry, which takes the most common genes and DNA from the rows behind it. This sample gives under 170,000 distinct CDR3 sequences in total; approximately 37% of them show up just once. The leading ten clones occupy around 50% of the sample.

This sequence was found in a human donor who was either an allogeneic HSCT recipient or a stem cell or donor lymphocyte infusion donor (not recorded which). It is not recorded whose cells these are; they may come from a transplant donor. The sample comprised blood, either unsorted or a sorted T cell fraction (not recorded which). The rearrangement joined TRBV4-2 to TRBJ1-3, with a weak D call of TRBD1 (5 bases match). The DNA sequence follows: TGTGCCAGCAGCCAAGAGTCCTGGGGGGGAAACACCATATATTTT. It encodes CASSQESWGGNTIYF.